This T cell receptor beta chain appears in the sequencing data of a study of T cells in Graves' hyperthyroidism and ophthalmopathy. Study summary: Peripheral blood draws took place at initial diagnosis, ahead of any treatment. Study-wide points: Also found in blood were most expanded thyroid clonotypes above 0.001.

V shed 2 bases and J shed 8 bases, with 9 bases lying between them. Looked up from germline, CDR1 is DFQATT and CDR2 is SNEGSKA (reference sequence). This CDR3 contains 11 residues. Diagnosing involved the use of clinical symptoms, serum thyroxine and TRAb, thyroid ultrasound and orbital computed tomography. RNA transcripts gave rise to amplified TCR beta CDR3 regions. HTBI primers were employed in a first-round RT-PCR of the TCR CDR3. TCRdb re-called the multiplex PCR reads through MiXCR, storing one row per CDR3 protein. This sample carries about 340,000 distinct CDR3 sequences, roughly a fifth of them seen once, and the ten largest clones take 50%. This clonotype was seen repeatedly, ten times or more. Its antigen remains unidentified.

This clonotype was sampled from a woman between 50 and 59 years old with Graves' hyperthyroidism. Sequencing was carried out using blood. The chain uses TRBV20-1 and TRBJ1-1; a possible D gene is TRBD1 (6 bases). CDR3 region: CSARKDREAFF. The CDR3, as DNA: TGCAGTGCTAGAAAGGACAGAGAAGCTTTCTTT.